This is a list of T cell receptor beta chains from one sample in a study of response to subunit inactivated influenza vaccine. In TCRdb, the RT-PCR reads were re-called with MiXCR into one record per CDR3 protein. In the table there are more than 450,000 distinct CDR3 sequences, roughly 10% of which are singletons. The same sample was also used in a study of T cells expressing NK-cell markers.

The sample was PBMCs from blood, taken on the day of vaccination. The receptors stem from a man aged 50 to 59 who received an inactivated influenza vaccine. CDR3s include the opening cysteine and the closing phenylalanine or tryptophan. Fields, in order: CDR3 protein, CDR3 DNA, clone size, V gene, J gene, D gene. The D gene is left open where the match is weak. Clone size is not always given. Where it is, it says once, few, many or a class for expanded clones.

CDR3 protein: CASGWTGETYEQYF
CDR3 DNA: TGTGCCAGCGGCTGGACGGGGGAAACCTACGAGCAGTACTTC
clone size: -
V gene: TRBV6-2/TRBV6-3
J gene: TRBJ2-7
D gene: -

CDR3 protein: CASSQEGTGGGEAFF
CDR3 DNA: TGTGCCAGCAGCCAAGAGGGGACAGGGGGAGGTGAAGCTTTCTTT
clone size: few
V gene: TRBV4-2
J gene: TRBJ1-1
D gene: TRBD1

CDR3 protein: CASSLKVGNQPQHF
CDR3 DNA: TGTGCCAGCAGCCTCAAAGTTGGCAATCAGCCCCAGCATTTT
clone size: few
V gene: TRBV6-1
J gene: TRBJ1-5
D gene: -

CDR3 protein: CASSNQLLDGHVTPRSYNEQFF
CDR3 DNA: TGTGCCAGCAGCAATCAGCTATTGGACGGACATGTCACCCCCAGGTCCTACAATGAGCAGTTCTTC
clone size: few
V gene: TRBV21-1
J gene: TRBJ2-1
D gene: -

CDR3 protein: CSAEERAPNYGYTF
CDR3 DNA: TGCAGCGCCGAGGAGAGGGCACCTAACTATGGCTACACCTTC
clone size: few
V gene: TRBV29-1
J gene: TRBJ1-2
D gene: -

CDR3 protein: CASSTSREETQYF
CDR3 DNA: TGTGCCAGCAGCACCAGCAGAGAAGAGACCCAGTACTTC
clone size: few
V gene: TRBV9
J gene: TRBJ2-5
D gene: -

CDR3 protein: CASSPRLAGSSDTQYF
CDR3 DNA: TGCGCCAGCAGCCCTAGACTAGCGGGGTCCTCAGATACGCAGTATTTT
clone size: -
V gene: TRBV5-1
J gene: TRBJ2-3
D gene: TRBD2

CDR3 protein: CASSYKLAGEFREQFF
CDR3 DNA: TGTGCCAGCAGTTACAAACTAGCGGGAGAGTTTCGGGAGCAGTTCTTC
clone size: -
V gene: TRBV6-2/TRBV6-3
J gene: TRBJ2-1
D gene: TRBD2

CDR3 protein: CASSMGTGSFDEQYF
CDR3 DNA: TGCGCCAGCAGCATGGGGACAGGGTCATTCGACGAGCAGTACTTC
clone size: few
V gene: TRBV5-1
J gene: TRBJ2-7
D gene: TRBD1

CDR3 protein: CASSHISTGEQYF
CDR3 DNA: TGTGCCAGCAGCCACATTTCGACAGGGGAGCAGTACTTC
clone size: many
V gene: TRBV6-1
J gene: TRBJ2-7
D gene: TRBD1

CDR3 protein: CASSKDMRGRPDTQYF
CDR3 DNA: TGTGCCAGCAGCAAAGATATGAGGGGTCGGCCAGATACGCAGTATTTT
clone size: few
V gene: TRBV21-1
J gene: TRBJ2-3
D gene: -

CDR3 protein: CSATGRDPSTEAFF
CDR3 DNA: TGCAGTGCTACGGGACGGGACCCATCCACTGAAGCTTTCTTT
clone size: -
V gene: TRBV20-1
J gene: TRBJ1-1
D gene: -

CDR3 protein: CASSSKGQGVEKLFF
CDR3 DNA: TGTGCCAGCAGCTCCAAGGGACAGGGAGTTGAAAAACTGTTTTTT
clone size: few
V gene: TRBV5-4
J gene: TRBJ1-4
D gene: TRBD1

CDR3 protein: CASSHTSGGNEQFF
CDR3 DNA: TGTGCCAGCAGTCATACTAGCGGGGGGAATGAGCAGTTCTTC
clone size: -
V gene: TRBV12-3/TRBV12-4
J gene: TRBJ2-1
D gene: TRBD2

CDR3 protein: CASSSQGSNQPQHF
CDR3 DNA: TGTGCCAGCAGCTCCCAGGGTAGCAATCAGCCCCAGCATTTT
clone size: many
V gene: TRBV7-2
J gene: TRBJ1-5
D gene: -

CDR3 protein: CATSSTSGGLNNEQFF
CDR3 DNA: TGTGCCACCAGCAGCACAAGCGGGGGCCTTAACAATGAGCAGTTCTTC
clone size: many
V gene: TRBV15
J gene: TRBJ2-1
D gene: TRBD2

CDR3 protein: CAISADSSSAQYF
CDR3 DNA: TGTGCCATCAGTGCGGACAGTTCCTCTGCCCAGTATTTT
clone size: many
V gene: TRBV10-3
J gene: TRBJ2-3
D gene: -

CDR3 protein: CATSRDGWGQYF
CDR3 DNA: TGTGCCACCAGCAGAGATGGGTGGGGTCAGTACTTC
clone size: few
V gene: TRBV15
J gene: TRBJ2-7
D gene: -

CDR3 protein: CASSSSLPGLSETQYF
CDR3 DNA: TGTGCCAGCAGTTCCAGCTTACCGGGACTATCAGAGACCCAGTACTTC
clone size: many
V gene: TRBV6-5
J gene: TRBJ2-5
D gene: TRBD2

CDR3 protein: CAISESSGGLNTEAFF
CDR3 DNA: TGTGCCATCAGTGAGTCGTCAGGGGGCTTGAACACTGAAGCTTTCTTT
clone size: -
V gene: TRBV10-3
J gene: TRBJ1-1
D gene: TRBD1

CDR3 protein: CSVVQTCLELHF
CDR3 DNA: TGCAGCGTTGTCCAAACCTGCCTGGAGCTCCACTTC
clone size: -
V gene: TRBV29-1
J gene: TRBJ2-7
D gene: -

CDR3 protein: CASSGTGISGANVLTF
CDR3 DNA: TGTGCCAGCAGCGGTACAGGGATTTCTGGGGCCAACGTCCTGACTTTC
clone size: many
V gene: TRBV6-2/TRBV6-3
J gene: TRBJ2-6
D gene: -

CDR3 protein: CASRQTGALGVTGELFF
CDR3 DNA: TGTGCCAGCAGACAGACAGGGGCCTTAGGTGTCACCGGGGAGCTGTTTTTT
clone size: -
V gene: TRBV6-1
J gene: TRBJ2-2
D gene: TRBD1

CDR3 protein: CASSRTGLDRQFF
CDR3 DNA: TGTGCCAGCAGTCGGACTGGCCTCGATAGACAGTTCTTC
clone size: -
V gene: TRBV16
J gene: TRBJ2-1
D gene: -

CDR3 protein: CASSLEGGIAGELFF
CDR3 DNA: TGTGCCAGCAGCTTGGAAGGGGGTATCGCCGGGGAGCTGTTTTTT
clone size: -
V gene: TRBV5-8
J gene: TRBJ2-2
D gene: -

CDR3 protein: CASRRGSGNTIYF
CDR3 DNA: TGTGCCAGCAGGAGGGGGTCTGGAAACACCATATATTTT
clone size: few
V gene: TRBV6-1
J gene: TRBJ1-3
D gene: -